This TCR beta chain was retrieved from a study of T cell repertoires in cytomegalovirus infection. The overall study: Recently identified HLA-C-restricted CMV epitopes were among the peptides used. Public TCR beta signatures were indicative of both CMV infection and a matching HLA type. Study-wide results and caveats: HLA-C-restricted, CMV-specific TCR beta clonotypes were dominant ex vivo.

This clonotype was observed at least ten times. Its specificity is unknown. From the reads, TCRdb called clonotypes with MiXCR, one entry per CDR3 protein. Of about 110,000 distinct CDR3 sequences listed, around 29% are singletons. The CDR3 consists of 19 residues. CDR1 is SGHDT and CDR2 is YYEEEE in the germline V gene. The J segment lost 0 bases and the V segment lost 4 bases, leaving 14 bases of the junction unmatched. Sequences were derived from CD8+ T cells from cultured PBMCs, sampled from culture after CMV antigen stimulation. The chain combines TRBV5-6 with TRBJ2-3; 10 bases match TRBD2. The TCR was taken from a human donor in good health (CMV status not recorded). Some clones in this sample may be carry-over from other donors' samples. The CDR3 sequence is CASSPPRGTSAISTDTQYF. DNA for the CDR3: TGTGCCAGCAGCCCACCGCGGGGGACTAGCGCCATTAGCACAGATACGCAGTATTTT.